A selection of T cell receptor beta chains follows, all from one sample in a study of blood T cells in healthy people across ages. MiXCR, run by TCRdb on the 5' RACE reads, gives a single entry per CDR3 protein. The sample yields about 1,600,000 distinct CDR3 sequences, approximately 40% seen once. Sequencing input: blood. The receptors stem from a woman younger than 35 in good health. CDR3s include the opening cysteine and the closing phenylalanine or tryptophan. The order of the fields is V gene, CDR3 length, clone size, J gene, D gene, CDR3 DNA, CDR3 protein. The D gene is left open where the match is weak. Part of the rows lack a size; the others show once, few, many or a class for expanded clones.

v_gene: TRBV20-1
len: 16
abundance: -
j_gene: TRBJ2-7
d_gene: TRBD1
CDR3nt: TGCAGTGCTAGAGATAGGACAGGGGGCTCCTACAATGAGCAGTACTTC
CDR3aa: CSARDRTGGSYNEQYF

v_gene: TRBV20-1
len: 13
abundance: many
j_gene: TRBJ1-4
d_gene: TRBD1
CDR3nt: TGCAGTGCGAGGGACAGGGTTTTTGAAAAACTGTTTTTT
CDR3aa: CSARDRVFEKLFF

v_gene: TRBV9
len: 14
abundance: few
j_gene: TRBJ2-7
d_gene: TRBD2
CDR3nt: TGTGCCAGCAGCCCCCAGGGAGGGAGCAATGAGCAGTACTTC
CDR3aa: CASSPQGGSNEQYF

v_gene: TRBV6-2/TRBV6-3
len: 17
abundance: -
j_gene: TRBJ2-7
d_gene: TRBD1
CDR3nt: TGTGCCAGCAGTTACTCTCCTCGGACAGGGGGTACAACCGAGCAGTACTTC
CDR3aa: CASSYSPRTGGTTEQYF

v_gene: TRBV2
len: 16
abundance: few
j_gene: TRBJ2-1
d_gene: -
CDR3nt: TGTGCCAGCACGGGGCAGGGTCAAAGGTCCTACAATGAGCAGTTCTTC
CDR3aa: CASTGQGQRSYNEQFF

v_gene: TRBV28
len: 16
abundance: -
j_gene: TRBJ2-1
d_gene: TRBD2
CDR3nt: TGTGCCAGCATGCGGGTTGGGACTAGCCGCTACAATGAGCAGTTCTTC
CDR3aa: CASMRVGTSRYNEQFF

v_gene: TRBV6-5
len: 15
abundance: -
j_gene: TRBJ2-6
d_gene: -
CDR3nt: TGTGCCAGCAGTTACCTGACCTCTGGGGCCAACGTCCTGACTTTC
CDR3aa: CASSYLTSGANVLTF

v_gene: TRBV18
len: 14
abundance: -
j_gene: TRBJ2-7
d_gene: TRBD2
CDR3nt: TGTGCCAGCTCACCTTCTAGCGGGAGAAACGAGCAGTACTTC
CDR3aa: CASSPSSGRNEQYF

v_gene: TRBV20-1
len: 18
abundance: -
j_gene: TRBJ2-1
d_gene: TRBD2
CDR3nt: TGCAGTGCTGTTTCCGGGACTAGCGGGACTATTTCCTACAATGAGCAGTTCTTC
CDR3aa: CSAVSGTSGTISYNEQFF

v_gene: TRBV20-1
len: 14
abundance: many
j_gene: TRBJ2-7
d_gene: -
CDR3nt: TGCAGTGCTAGGCCTCTTGGACAGAGTCACGAGCAGTACTTC
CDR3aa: CSARPLGQSHEQYF

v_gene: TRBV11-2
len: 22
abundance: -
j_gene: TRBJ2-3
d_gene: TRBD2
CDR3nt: TGTGCCAGCAGCTTAAGAGTCTGGGGTTGGGTTAGCGGGGCTTTTAGCACAGATGCGCAGTATTTT
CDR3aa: CASSLRVWGWVSGAFSTDAQYF

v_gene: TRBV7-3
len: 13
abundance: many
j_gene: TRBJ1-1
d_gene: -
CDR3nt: TGTGCCAGCAGGTCCAGGGTGGACACTGAAGCTTTCTTT
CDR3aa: CASRSRVDTEAFF

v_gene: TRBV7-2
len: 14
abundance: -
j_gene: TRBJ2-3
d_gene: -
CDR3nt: TGTGCCAGCAGCTCCGGCTGGGGGGCAGATACGCAGTATTTT
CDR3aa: CASSSGWGADTQYF

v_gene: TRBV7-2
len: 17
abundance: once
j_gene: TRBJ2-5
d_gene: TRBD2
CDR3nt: TGTGCCAGCAGCCGTGGGACTAGCGGGGGCGTCAGAGAGACCCAGTACTTC
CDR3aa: CASSRGTSGGVRETQYF

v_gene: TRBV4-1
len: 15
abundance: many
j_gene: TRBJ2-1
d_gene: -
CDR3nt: TGCGCCAGCAGCCAAGATTATACCCGAGACAATGAGCAGTTCTTC
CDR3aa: CASSQDYTRDNEQFF

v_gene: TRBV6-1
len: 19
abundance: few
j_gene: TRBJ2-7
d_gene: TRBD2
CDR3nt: TGTGCCAGCAGGATCGCAACGGGATTACGTCTAGCGGAGAACAATGAGCAGTACTTC
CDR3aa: CASRIATGLRLAENNEQYF

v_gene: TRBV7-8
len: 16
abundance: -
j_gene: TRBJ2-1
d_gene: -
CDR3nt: TGTGCCAGCAGCTTAGTGGCGGAGAGCTCCTACAATGAGCAGTTCTTC
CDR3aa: CASSLVAESSYNEQFF

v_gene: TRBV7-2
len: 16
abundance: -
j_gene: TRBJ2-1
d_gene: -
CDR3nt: TGTGCCAGCAGCCGAATGGGGGGCGCCTCCTACAATGAGCAGTTCTTC
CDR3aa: CASSRMGGASYNEQFF

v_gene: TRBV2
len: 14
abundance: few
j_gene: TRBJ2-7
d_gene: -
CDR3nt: TGTGCCAGCCTTTCGCTGGACAGTTCCTACGAGCAGTACTTC
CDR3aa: CASLSLDSSYEQYF

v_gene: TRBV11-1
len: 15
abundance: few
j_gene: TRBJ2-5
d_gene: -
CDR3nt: TGTGCCAGCAGCTTATCCTCACTCACGGGGGAGACCCAGTACTTC
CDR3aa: CASSLSSLTGETQYF

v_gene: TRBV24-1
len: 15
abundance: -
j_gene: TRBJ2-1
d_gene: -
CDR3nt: TGTGCCACCAGTGACCGAGGACAGGGAGGGAATGAGCAGTTCTTC
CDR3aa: CATSDRGQGGNEQFF

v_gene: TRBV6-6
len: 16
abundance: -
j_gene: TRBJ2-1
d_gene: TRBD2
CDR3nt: TGTGCCAGCAGCCACAGCGGGGGAGTGGGTTACAATGAGCAGTTCTTC
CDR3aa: CASSHSGGVGYNEQFF

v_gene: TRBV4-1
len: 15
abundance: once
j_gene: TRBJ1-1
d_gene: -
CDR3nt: TGCGCCAGCAGCCAAGAATTTGGATCAACAGAAGTAGCTTTCTTT
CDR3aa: CASSQEFGSTEVAFF

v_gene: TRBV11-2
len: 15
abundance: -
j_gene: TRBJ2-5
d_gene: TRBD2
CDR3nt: TGTGCCAGCAGCTTACGGCTAGCGGAGAACAATGAGCAGTACTTC
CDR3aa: CASSLRLAENNEQYF

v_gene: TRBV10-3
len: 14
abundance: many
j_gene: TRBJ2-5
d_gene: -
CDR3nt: TGTGCCATCAGTGAGTCCAGGGTCGGGGAGACCCAGTACTTC
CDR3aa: CAISESRVGETQYF

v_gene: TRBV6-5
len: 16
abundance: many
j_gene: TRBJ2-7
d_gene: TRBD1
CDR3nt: TGTGCCAGCAGCGGTTCCCGGGACAGGATGACTTACGAGCAGTACTTC
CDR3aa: CASSGSRDRMTYEQYF

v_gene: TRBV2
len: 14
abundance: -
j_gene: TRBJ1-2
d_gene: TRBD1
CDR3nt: TGTGCCAGCAGTATAGACAGGGTCTCTAATGGCTACACCTTC
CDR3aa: CASSIDRVSNGYTF

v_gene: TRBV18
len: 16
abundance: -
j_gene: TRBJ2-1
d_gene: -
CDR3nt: TGTGCCAGCTCGCCTACAGGTCCGAGCTTCTACAATGAGCAGTTCTTC
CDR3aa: CASSPTGPSFYNEQFF

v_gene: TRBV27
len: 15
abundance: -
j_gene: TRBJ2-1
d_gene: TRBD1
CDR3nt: TGTGCCAGCAGTTTACCAGGGGGCGCGGGAAATGAGCAGTTCTTC
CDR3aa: CASSLPGGAGNEQFF

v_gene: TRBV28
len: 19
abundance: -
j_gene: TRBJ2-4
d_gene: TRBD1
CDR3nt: TGTGCCAGCAGCCTCATTGGACAGGGCGGGCCCCTAGCCAAAAACATTCGGTACTTC
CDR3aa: CASSLIGQGGPLAKNIRYF

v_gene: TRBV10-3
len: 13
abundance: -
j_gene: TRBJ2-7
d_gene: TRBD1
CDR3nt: TGTGCCACCGTATCCCAGGGGGCCGACGAGCAGTACTTC
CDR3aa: CATVSQGADEQYF

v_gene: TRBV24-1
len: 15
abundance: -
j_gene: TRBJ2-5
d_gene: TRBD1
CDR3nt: TGTGCCACCAGTGAGGCCGGGACAGGGGATGAGACCCAGTACTTC
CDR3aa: CATSEAGTGDETQYF

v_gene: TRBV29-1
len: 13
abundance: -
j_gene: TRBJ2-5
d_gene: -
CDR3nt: TGCAGCAAGCTGGGCGTGATAGATAATGAGCAGTACTTC
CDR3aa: CSKLGVIDNEQYF

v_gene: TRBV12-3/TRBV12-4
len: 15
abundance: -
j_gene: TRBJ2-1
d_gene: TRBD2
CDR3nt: TGTGCCAGCAGTTTACTAGCGGGAGCAGACAATGAGCAGTTCTTC
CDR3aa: CASSLLAGADNEQFF

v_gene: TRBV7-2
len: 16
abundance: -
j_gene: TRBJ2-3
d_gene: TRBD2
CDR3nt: TGTGCCAGCAGCCGAACAACTAGCGGATCCACAGATACGCAGTATTTT
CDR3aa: CASSRTTSGSTDTQYF

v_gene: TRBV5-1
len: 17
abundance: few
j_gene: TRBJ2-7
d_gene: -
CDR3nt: TGCGCCAGCAGCTTGGTGGCAGGCCACCCGTCAGCCTACGAGCAGTACTTC
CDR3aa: CASSLVAGHPSAYEQYF

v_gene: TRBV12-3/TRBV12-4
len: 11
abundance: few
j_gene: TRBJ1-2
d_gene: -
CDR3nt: TGTGCCAGCAGTCCAGGGCCCAGCTACACCTTC
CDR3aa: CASSPGPSYTF

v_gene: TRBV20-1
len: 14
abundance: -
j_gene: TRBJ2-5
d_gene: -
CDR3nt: TGCAGTGCTAAGGAGGGATCTTTGTTGGAGACCCAGTACTTC
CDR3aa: CSAKEGSLLETQYF

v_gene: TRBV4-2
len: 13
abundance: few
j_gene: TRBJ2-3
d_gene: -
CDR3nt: TGTGCCAGCAGCTATGAAGTAGGAGGTACGCAGTATTTT
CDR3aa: CASSYEVGGTQYF

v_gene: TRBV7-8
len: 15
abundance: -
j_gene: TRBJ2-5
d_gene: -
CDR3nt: TGTGCCAGCAGCTTAAAGAGGCAGGGTCGAGAGACCCAGTACTTC
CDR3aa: CASSLKRQGRETQYF

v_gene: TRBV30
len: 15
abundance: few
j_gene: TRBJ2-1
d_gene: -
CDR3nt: TGTGCCTGGAGTGTGAGGGCAGGTGGAATCAATGAGCAGTTCTTC
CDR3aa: CAWSVRAGGINEQFF

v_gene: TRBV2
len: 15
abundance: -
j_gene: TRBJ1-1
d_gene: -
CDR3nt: TGTGCCAGCAGTGAAGTAATGGGTCGGGACACTGAAGCTTTCTTT
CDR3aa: CASSEVMGRDTEAFF

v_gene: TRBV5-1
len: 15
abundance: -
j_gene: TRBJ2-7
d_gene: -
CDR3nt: TGCGCCAGCAGCTGGGAGTCCCGGGACGTTTACGAGCAGTACTTC
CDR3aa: CASSWESRDVYEQYF

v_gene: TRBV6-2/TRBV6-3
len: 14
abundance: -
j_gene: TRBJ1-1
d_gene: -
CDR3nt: TGTGCCAGCAGTCTCCCCGACGGTAACACTGAAGCTTTCTTT
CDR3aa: CASSLPDGNTEAFF

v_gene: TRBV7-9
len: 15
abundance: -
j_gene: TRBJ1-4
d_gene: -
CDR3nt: TGTGCCAGCAGTCCAACCGGGTCTCTAGGCGAAAAACTGTTTTTT
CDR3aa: CASSPTGSLGEKLFF

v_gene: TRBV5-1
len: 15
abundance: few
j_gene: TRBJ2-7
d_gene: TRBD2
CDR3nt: TGTGCCAGCAGTTCTGGCGGGAGCTCCTACAATGAGCAGTACTTC
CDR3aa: CASSSGGSSYNEQYF

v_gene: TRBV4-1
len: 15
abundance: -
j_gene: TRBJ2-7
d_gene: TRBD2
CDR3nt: TGCGCCAGCAGCCAGACTAGCGGGGAGATCTACGAGCAGTACTTC
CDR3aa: CASSQTSGEIYEQYF

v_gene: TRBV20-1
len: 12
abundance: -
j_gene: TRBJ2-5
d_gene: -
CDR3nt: TGCAGTGCCGAAAAGGGCCAAGAGACCCAGTACTTC
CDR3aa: CSAEKGQETQYF

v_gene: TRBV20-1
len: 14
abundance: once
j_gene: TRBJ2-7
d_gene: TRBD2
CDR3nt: TGCAGTGCCGCAGGGCTAGCGGGAGAGTACGAGCAGTACTTC
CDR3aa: CSAAGLAGEYEQYF

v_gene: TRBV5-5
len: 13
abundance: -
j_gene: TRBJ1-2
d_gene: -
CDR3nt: TGTGCCAGCAGCTCCGGGGTCCAATATGGCTACACCTTC
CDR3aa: CASSSGVQYGYTF

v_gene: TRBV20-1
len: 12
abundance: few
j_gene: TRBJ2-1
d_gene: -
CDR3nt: TGCAGTGCTAGATATGGGCCGGGTGAGCAGTTCTTC
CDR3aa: CSARYGPGEQFF

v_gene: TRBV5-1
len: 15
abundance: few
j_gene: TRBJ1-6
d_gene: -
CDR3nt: TGCGCCAGCAGCTCCGGACCTGTGGGTAATTCACCCCTCCACTTT
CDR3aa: CASSSGPVGNSPLHF